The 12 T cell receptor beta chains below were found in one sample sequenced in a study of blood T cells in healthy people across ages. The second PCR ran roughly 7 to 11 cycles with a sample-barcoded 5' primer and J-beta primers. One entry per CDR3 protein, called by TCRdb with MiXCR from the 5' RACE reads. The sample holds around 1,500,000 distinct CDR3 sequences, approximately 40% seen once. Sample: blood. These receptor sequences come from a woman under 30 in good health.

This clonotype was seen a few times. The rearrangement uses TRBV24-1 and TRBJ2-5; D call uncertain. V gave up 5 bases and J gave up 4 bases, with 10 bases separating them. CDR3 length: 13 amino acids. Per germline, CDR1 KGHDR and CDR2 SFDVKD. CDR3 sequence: CATSVGTAETQYF. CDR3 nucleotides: TGTGCCACCAGTGTTGGTACGGCAGAGACCCAGTACTTC.

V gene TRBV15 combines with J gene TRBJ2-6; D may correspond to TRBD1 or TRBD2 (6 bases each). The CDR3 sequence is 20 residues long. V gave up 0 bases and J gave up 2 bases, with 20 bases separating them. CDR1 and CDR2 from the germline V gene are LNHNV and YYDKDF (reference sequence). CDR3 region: CATSRDLLGGTRTGANVLTF. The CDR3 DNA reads TGTGCCACCAGCAGAGATCTTCTCGGCGGGACAAGAACTGGGGCCAACGTCCTGACTTTC.

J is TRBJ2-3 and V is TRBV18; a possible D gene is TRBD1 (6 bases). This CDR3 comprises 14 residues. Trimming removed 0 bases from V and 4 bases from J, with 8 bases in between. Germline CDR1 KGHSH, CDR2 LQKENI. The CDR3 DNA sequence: TGTGCCAGCTCACCACCAGAGGGGGCAGATACGCAGTATTTT. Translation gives CASSPPEGADTQYF.

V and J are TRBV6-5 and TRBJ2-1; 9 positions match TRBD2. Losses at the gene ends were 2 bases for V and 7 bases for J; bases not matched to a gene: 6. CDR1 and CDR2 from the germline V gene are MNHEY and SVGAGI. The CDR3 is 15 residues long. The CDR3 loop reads CASSYNSGRENEQFF. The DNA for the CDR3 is TGTGCCAGCAGTTACAATAGCGGGAGAGAGAATGAGCAGTTCTTC.

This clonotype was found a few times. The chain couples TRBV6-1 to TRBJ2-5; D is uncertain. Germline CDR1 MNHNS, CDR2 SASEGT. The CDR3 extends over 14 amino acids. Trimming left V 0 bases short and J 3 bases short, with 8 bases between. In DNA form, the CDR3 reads TGTGCCAGCAGTGAAGCTAGGCAGAAAGAGACCCAGTACTTC. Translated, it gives CASSEARQKETQYF.

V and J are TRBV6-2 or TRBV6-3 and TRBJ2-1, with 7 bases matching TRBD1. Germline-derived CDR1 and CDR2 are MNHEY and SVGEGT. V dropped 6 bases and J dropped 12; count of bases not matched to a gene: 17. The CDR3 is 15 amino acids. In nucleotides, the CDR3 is TGTGCCAGCAGCCTTGCCGAGCAGGGGGAACTCGGGCAGTTCTTC. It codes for CASSLAEQGELGQFF.

The CDR3 DNA reads TGTGCCAGCAGCCAGTCAGGATCGAACACCGGGGAGCTGTTTTTT. This gives the protein CASSQSGSNTGELFF. The chain uses TRBV14 and TRBJ2-2; D not certain. The CDR3 sequence is 15 residues long. Trimming took 3 bases from V and 0 from J, leaving 8 bases between them. In germline, CDR1 is SGHDN, CDR2 FVKESK.

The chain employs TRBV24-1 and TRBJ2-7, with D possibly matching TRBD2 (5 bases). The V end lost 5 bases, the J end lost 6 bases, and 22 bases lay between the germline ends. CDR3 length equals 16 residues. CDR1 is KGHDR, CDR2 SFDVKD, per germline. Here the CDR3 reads CATSAGTLKTLSEQYF. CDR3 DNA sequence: TGTGCCACCAGTGCGGGAACCCTAAAGACCCTTTCCGAGCAGTACTTC.

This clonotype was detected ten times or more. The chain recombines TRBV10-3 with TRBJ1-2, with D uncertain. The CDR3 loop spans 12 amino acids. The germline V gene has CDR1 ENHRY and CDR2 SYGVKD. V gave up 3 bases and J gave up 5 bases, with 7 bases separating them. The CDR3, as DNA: TGTGCCATCAGTGAACAAGGGTATGGCTACACCTTC. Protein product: CAISEQGYGYTF.

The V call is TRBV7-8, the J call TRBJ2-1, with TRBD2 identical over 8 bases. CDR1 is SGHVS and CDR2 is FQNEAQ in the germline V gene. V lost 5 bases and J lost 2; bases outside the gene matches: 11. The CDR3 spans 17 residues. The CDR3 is CASSKEGVLAAYNEQFF. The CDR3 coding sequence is TGTGCCAGCAGCAAAGAGGGGGTACTAGCGGCCTACAATGAGCAGTTCTTC.

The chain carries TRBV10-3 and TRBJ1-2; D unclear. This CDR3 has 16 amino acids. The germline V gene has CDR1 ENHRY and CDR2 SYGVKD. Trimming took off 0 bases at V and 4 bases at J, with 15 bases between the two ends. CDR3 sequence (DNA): TGTGCCATCAGTGAGTCGACCATGGGAGGTGGCTATGGCTACACCTTC. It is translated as CAISESTMGGGYGYTF.

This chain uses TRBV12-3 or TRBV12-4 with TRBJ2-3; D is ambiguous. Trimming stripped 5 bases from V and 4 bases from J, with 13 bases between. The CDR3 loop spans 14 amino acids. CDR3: CASSPTPNADTQYF. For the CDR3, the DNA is TGTGCCAGCAGTCCTACTCCAAATGCAGATACGCAGTATTTT.